The 23 T cell receptor beta chains given below trace back to one sample, sequenced in a study of blood T cell repertoires in COVID-19. TCRdb keeps only in-frame clones here, not all; method: immunoSEQ multiplex PCR. The profile shows 80,000 to 95,000 clones, 80% to 85% of them singletons. The sample consisted of peripheral blood. These receptors were taken from an elderly man with acute or convalescent COVID-19.

The gene calls are TRBV19 and TRBJ1-4; D might be TRBD1 (6 bases). The CDR3 covers 15 residues. Germline CDR1 and CDR2: LNHDA and SQIVND (reference sequence). The germline V and J ends were trimmed by 1 base and 8 bases, with 14 bases remaining between them. The CDR3 coding sequence is TGTGCCAGTAGTATAGTACAGGGACGTAAAGAAAAACTGTTTTTT. Translated, it gives CASSIVQGRKEKLFF. The whole variable domain, filled in from reference TRBV19 and TRBJ1-4, reads DGGITQSPKYLFRKEGQNVTLSCEQNLNHDAMYWYRQDPGQGLRLIYYSQIVNDFQKGDIAEGYSVSREKKESFPLTVTSAQKNPTAFYLCASSIVQGRKEKLFFGSGTQLSVL.

The CDR3, as DNA: TGTGCCAGCAGCGTAAGAGGGACAGGCTCTGGAAACACCATATATTTT. Translation gives CASSVRGTGSGNTIYF. V usage is TRBV2 and J usage is TRBJ1-3, with 8 positions matching TRBD1. The germline gives CDR1 SNHLY, CDR2 FYNNEI. The CDR3 runs to 16 residues. Losses at the gene ends were 6 bases for V and 0 bases for J; bases not matched to a gene: 7. The whole variable domain, filled in from reference TRBV2 and TRBJ1-3, reads EPEVTQTPSHQVTQMGQEVILRCVPISNHLYFYWYRQILGQKVEFLVSFYNNEISEKSEIFDDQFSVERPDGSNFTLKIRSTKLEDSAMYFCASSVRGTGSGNTIYFGEGSWLTVV.

This chain joins TRBV27 and TRBJ2-7; 10 nucleotides agree with TRBD1. Germline-derived CDR1 and CDR2 are MNHEY and SMNVEV (reference sequence). This CDR3 is 16 amino acids long. The J segment lost 10 bases and the V segment lost 3 bases, leaving 15 bases of the junction unmatched. As DNA, the CDR3 is TGTGCCAGCAGTTTGAACCGGGACAGGGGCCACCCTGATCAGTACTTC. It translates to CASSLNRDRGHPDQYF.

V usage is TRBV19 and J usage is TRBJ1-1; D gene uncertain. Trimming cost V 7 bases and J 0 bases, with 12 bases left between them. The CDR3 is 14 residues long. CDR1 LNHDA and CDR2 SQIVND come from the germline V gene (reference sequence). CDR3 in amino acids: CASTNGFMNTEAFF. CDR3 sequence (DNA): TGTGCCAGTACTAACGGGTTCATGAACACTGAAGCTTTCTTT.

Only a few counts were recorded for this clone. The rearrangement uses TRBV5-1 and TRBJ1-2; 8 bases are shared with TRBD1. Losses at the gene ends were 0 bases for V and 5 bases for J; bases not matched to a gene: 9. This CDR3 comprises 16 residues. The germline gives CDR1 SGHRS, CDR2 YFSETQ. CDR3 nucleotides: TGCGCCAGCAGCTTGGAAGGACAGGGAGATCTGTATGGCTACACCTTC. This codes for CASSLEGQGDLYGYTF.

This clone is a singleton in its sample. The gene calls are TRBV28 and TRBJ2-3; possible D gene TRBD1, 5 bases. This CDR3 has 14 amino acids. Germline loops: CDR1 MDHEN, CDR2 SYDVKM. Trimming took off 3 bases at V and 4 bases at J, with 11 bases between the two ends. Here the CDR3 reads CASSLAGNADTQYF. In DNA form, the CDR3 reads TGTGCCAGCAGTTTGGCAGGGAACGCAGATACGCAGTATTTT.

The genes are TRBV11-1 and TRBJ2-5; D remains unclear. The CDR3 consists of 15 residues. Germline CDR1 SGHAT, CDR2 FQDESV (reference sequence). V lost 2 bases and J lost 0, with 10 bases in between. CDR3 sequence: CASSLWAGNQETQYF. The CDR3 DNA sequence: TGTGCCAGCAGCTTATGGGCAGGCAACCAAGAGACCCAGTACTTC. The variable domain in full, with the rest retrieved from reference TRBV11-1 and TRBJ2-5, is EAEVAQSPRYKITEKSQAVAFWCDPISGHATLYWYRQILGQGPELLVQFQDESVVDDSQLPKDRFSAERLKGVDSTLKIQPAELGDSAMYLCASSLWAGNQETQYFGPGTRLLVL.

CDR3 DNA sequence: TGCGCCAGCAGCTTGGCTGGCCAGGGCGCCATCCAAGAGACCCAGTACTTC. Its protein product is CASSLAGQGAIQETQYF. The chain employs TRBV5-1 and TRBJ2-5; D possibly corresponds to TRBD1 (5 bases). Trimming pared 0 bases from V and 1 base from J, leaving 16 bases between. Germline loops: CDR1 SGHRS, CDR2 YFSETQ. The CDR3 runs to 17 residues. The variable domain in full, with the rest retrieved from reference TRBV5-1 and TRBJ2-5, is KAGVTQTPRYLIKTRGQQVTLSCSPISGHRSVSWYQQTPGQGLQFLFEYFSETQRNKGNFPGRFSGRQFSNSRSEMNVSTLELGDSALYLCASSLAGQGAIQETQYFGPGTRLLVL.

This chain links TRBV6-5 with TRBJ1-1, with a weak D call TRBD1 (6 bases). The ends were cut back, 4 bases at V and 0 bases at J, with 9 bases in the middle. This CDR3 is built from 14 residues. Per the germline V gene, CDR1 is MNHEY and CDR2 is SVGAGI. This CDR3 is CASSLQGMNTEAFF. The CDR3 region has the DNA TGTGCCAGCAGTTTACAGGGAATGAACACTGAAGCTTTCTTT.

This clone was observed once. The V call is TRBV18, the J call TRBJ1-1, with 7 positions matching TRBD1. CDR3 size: 17 residues. Trimming took 2 bases from V and 0 from J; bases not matched to a gene: 9. The germline CDR1 and CDR2 sequences are KGHSH and LQKENI. CDR3 loop: CASSPMRQGLMNTEAFF. As DNA, the CDR3 is TGTGCCAGCTCACCAATGAGACAGGGTCTCATGAACACTGAAGCTTTCTTT.

The V and J genes are TRBV27 and TRBJ1-5; TRBD1 matches 7 bases. Unmatched junction bases numbered 10, after V lost 5 bases and J lost 9 bases. The CDR3 has 14 residues. Germline values: CDR1 MNHEY, CDR2 SMNVEV (reference sequence). The CDR3 protein is CASSPRQGTRPQHF. The CDR3 nucleotides read TGTGCCAGCAGTCCAAGACAGGGAACGAGGCCCCAGCATTTT.

This clone appeared a single time. The chain has TRBV6-6 and TRBJ1-1; D unclear. Between the trimmed V and J ends, which lost 6 bases and 1 base, there was a span of 6 bases. Germline lookup yields CDR1 MNHNY and CDR2 SVGAGI (reference sequence). The CDR3 is 12 amino acids. The CDR3 protein is CASRQSNTEAFF. CDR3 DNA sequence: TGTGCCAGCAGACAGTCGAACACTGAAGCTTTCTTT.

The gene calls are TRBV5-8 and TRBJ2-5, with 7 positions matching TRBD1. The CDR3 has 13 residues. CDR1 SGHTS and CDR2 YDEGEE come from the germline V gene. V lost 4 bases, J lost 2 bases, and 2 bases stayed unmatched. The CDR3 DNA reads TGTGCCAGCAGCCGGGACAGACAAGAGACCCAGTACTTC. This codes for CASSRDRQETQYF. Full variable domain (remainder filled in from reference TRBV5-8 and TRBJ2-5): EAGVTQSPTHLIKTRGQQATLRCSPISGHTSVYWYQQALGLGLQFLLWYDEGEERNRGNFPPRFSGRQFPNYSSELNVNALELEDSALYLCASSRDRQETQYFGPGTRLLVL.

J is TRBJ2-5 and V is TRBV2, with a tentative D call TRBD2 (5 bases). Trimming took 3 bases from V and 6 from J, leaving 5 bases between them. CDR1 is SNHLY, CDR2 FYNNEI, per germline. This CDR3 is built from 11 residues. CDR3 amino acids: CASSETKTQYF. CDR3 bases: TGTGCCAGCAGTGAGACTAAGACCCAGTACTTC.

V usage is TRBV18 and J usage is TRBJ2-1; 8 bases are a match to TRBD2. From germline, CDR1 is KGHSH and CDR2 LQKENI. V was pared by 4 bases and J by 7 bases, with 6 bases of the junction left unmatched. This CDR3 has 14 residues. The chain's CDR3 is CASSRTSGDNEQFF. CDR3 sequence (DNA): TGTGCCAGCTCACGAACTAGCGGCGATAATGAGCAGTTCTTC.

This clone has a handful of counts. V is TRBV29-1 and J is TRBJ2-5; 10 bases fit TRBD1. V lost 5 bases, J lost 5 bases, and 5 bases stayed unmatched. The CDR3 loop spans 13 amino acids. CDR1 and CDR2 (germline): SQVTM, ANQGSEA. CDR3: CSVLTGGYETQYF. The CDR3 DNA reads as TGCAGCGTTTTGACAGGGGGCTATGAGACCCAGTACTTC.

The V gene is TRBV5-8, the J gene TRBJ2-7; 7 bases are a match to TRBD1. After removal of 2 bases from V and 4 bases from J, the junction contained 12 bases not matched to a gene. The CDR3 has 16 amino acids. Germline V gene lookup returns CDR1 SGHTS and CDR2 YDEGEE. This CDR3 is CASSFKGGRQEYEQYF. The CDR3 bases are TGTGCCAGCAGCTTCAAAGGGGGCAGGCAAGAGTACGAGCAGTACTTC.

The rearrangement uses TRBV28 and TRBJ1-4; unclear D gene. Germline V CDR1 and CDR2: MDHEN, SYDVKM. The V and J ends lost 3 bases and 10 bases respectively, with 6 bases between them. The CDR3 has 11 amino acids. For the CDR3, the DNA is TGTGCCAGCAGTTTTCACGGAAAACTGTTTTTT. Its protein is CASSFHGKLFF.

This chain connects TRBV5-1 to TRBJ1-5; TRBD1 matches 8 bases. The V and J ends lost 1 base and 5 bases, in that order; junction bases with no gene match: 5. The CDR3 totals 15 residues. Germline loops: CDR1 SGHRS, CDR2 YFSETQ. In nucleotides, the CDR3 is TGCGCCAGCAGCTTGTCCTCAGGGGGCCATCAGCCCCAGCATTTT. This codes for CASSLSSGGHQPQHF.

The chain carries TRBV4-3 and TRBJ2-7; TRBD1 might be the D (6 bases). CDR3 length: 14 amino acids. Germline V gene lookup returns CDR1 LGHNA and CDR2 YSLEER. V was clipped by 1 base and J by 3 bases, with 10 bases between them. The CDR3 is CASSQVAGDYEQYF. In nucleotides, the CDR3 is TGCGCCAGCAGCCAAGTTGCAGGGGACTACGAGCAGTACTTC.

V and J are TRBV11-2 and TRBJ2-1, with 12 bases aligning to TRBD2. This CDR3 is 16 amino acids long. Germline values: CDR1 SGHAT, CDR2 FQNNGV. The V gene end was trimmed by 2 bases and the J gene end by 4 bases; junction bases not matched to a gene: 3. CDR3 sequence: CASSLTGLAGYNEQFF. The CDR3 DNA is TGTGCCAGCAGCTTAACGGGACTAGCGGGTTACAATGAGCAGTTCTTC.

This rearrangement joins TRBV7-9 to TRBJ2-1; D possibly corresponds to TRBD1 (5 bases). Per germline, CDR1 SEHNR and CDR2 FQNEAQ (reference sequence). This CDR3 is built from 12 residues. The ends were cut back, 5 bases at V and 8 bases at J, with 10 bases in the middle. CDR3 DNA sequence: TGTGCCAGCAGCGTTCTAGGGGATGAGCAGTTCTTC. Translation: CASSVLGDEQFF.

The rearrangement uses TRBV29-1 and TRBJ2-1, with 8 bases aligning to TRBD2. Losses at the gene ends were 7 bases for V and 7 bases for J; bases not matched to a gene: 12. CDR3 length: 14 amino acids. In germline, CDR1 is SQVTM, CDR2 ANQGSEA. CDR3 coding DNA: TGCAGCGCGCTTAGCGGGACCGAGGTAAATGAGCAGTTCTTC. It encodes CSALSGTEVNEQFF.